One and the same sample provided the 16 T cell receptor beta chains below, sequenced in a study of T cells after yellow fever vaccination (dated by TCRdb to about 2019). The library was prepared using 5' RACE. Sequencing was carried out with an Illumina HiSeq 2500. Starting from the raw public reads, TCRdb applied fastp trimming at Q25, assembled clones with MiXCR and retained in-frame beta chains. Entries are consolidated by CDR3 protein sequence, retaining the most common genes and DNA. The sample has hundreds of thousands of distinct CDR3 sequences on record, around a sixth of them singletons. About 18% of the sample is taken by the ten largest. The sample's treatment or condition label, in plain terms: live attenuated yellow fever vaccine strain. Source: PBMCs, taken more than 4 days after the first yellow fever vaccination. These receptors were collected from a man younger than 35 who received the YFV17D yellow fever vaccine.

Only a few counts were recorded for this clonotype. The chain uses TRBV5-1 and TRBJ2-1, with 9 bases lining up with TRBD2. The CDR3 covers 20 residues. V was pared by 3 bases and J by 2 bases, with 18 bases of the junction left unmatched. Germline CDR1 reads SGHRS; CDR2 reads YFSETQ. The DNA of the CDR3 is TGCGCCAGCAGCTCCCTGGGGAAAAAAGGCGCGGGGGGGACCTACAATGAGCAGTTCTTC. This translates into CASSSLGKKGAGGTYNEQFF.

The gene calls are TRBV20-1 and TRBJ2-3, with 7 bases that match TRBD2. The CDR3 is 12 residues long. The germline V gene has CDR1 DFQATT and CDR2 SNEGSKA (reference sequence). The ends lost 7 bases at V and 5 bases at J; junction bases unmatched: 6. The CDR3 region is CSVGGDGDTQYF. For the CDR3, the DNA is TGCAGTGTGGGGGGGGACGGAGATACGCAGTATTTT.

The sample holds a few counts of this clonotype. CDR3 sequence: CASSTGLAGATDTQYF. DNA for the CDR3: TGCGCCAGCAGCACCGGACTAGCGGGGGCCACAGATACGCAGTATTTT. The chain uses TRBV5-1 and TRBJ2-3; 13 nucleotides align to TRBD2. This CDR3 region has 16 residues. Trimming cost V 4 bases and J 2 bases; bases outside gene matches: 4. Looked up from germline, CDR1 is SGHRS and CDR2 is YFSETQ.

V and J are TRBV5-4 and TRBJ2-1; D is perhaps TRBD2 (5 bases). The CDR3 consists of 15 residues. With 5 bases removed from V and 0 bases from J, the gap between germline ends came to 12 bases. The germline gives CDR1 SGHNT, CDR2 YYREEE (reference sequence). This chain's CDR3 is CASSPVGSSYNEQFF. The CDR3 nucleotides are TGTGCCAGCAGTCCCGTGGGGAGCTCCTACAATGAGCAGTTCTTC.

The rearrangement links TRBV6-5 to TRBJ2-1; a weak D match, TRBD1 (6 bases). This CDR3 region has 14 residues. The V end lost 3 bases, the J end lost 7 bases, and 13 bases lay between the germline ends. Germline assignment: CDR1 MNHEY and CDR2 SVGAGI. CDR3 DNA: TGTGCCAGCAGTTATCGATGGGGGCGGAATGAGCAGTTCTTC. The encoded protein is CASSYRWGRNEQFF.

This clonotype was recorded a few times. CDR3 nucleotide sequence: TGCAGCGTTGCAAGAGGGGGGGCGCAGGACCAAGAGACCCAGTACTTC. This translates into CSVARGGAQDQETQYF. The chain couples TRBV29-1 to TRBJ2-5, with a weak D call TRBD2 (7 bases). Germline loops: CDR1 SQVTM, CDR2 ANQGSEA. CDR3 length equals 16 residues. V lost 4 bases and J lost 0, with 18 bases in between. The variable domain in full, completed from reference TRBV29-1 and TRBJ2-5, reads SAVISQKPSRDICQRGTSLTIQCQVDSQVTMMFWYRQQPGQSLTLIATANQGSEATYESGFVIDKFPISRPNLTFSTLTVSNMSPEDSSIYLCSVARGGAQDQETQYFGPGTRLLVL.

This sequence joins TRBV5-1 and TRBJ1-5, with TRBD1 matching 8 bases. From germline, CDR1 is SGHRS and CDR2 YFSETQ. With V trimmed by 1 base and J by 7 bases, 4 bases remained unmatched. The CDR3 consists of 14 residues. In nucleotides, the CDR3 is TGCGCCAGCAGCTTGCTAGCAGGGGGCCAGCCCCAGCATTTT. Protein sequence: CASSLLAGGQPQHF.

The V call is TRBV29-1, the J call TRBJ1-2; D ambiguous. CDR3 length equals 12 residues. Germline V gene sequence: CDR1 SQVTM, CDR2 ANQGSEA. The V gene lost 5 bases and the J gene lost 4 bases, with 11 bases spanning the gap. CDR3 sequence (DNA): TGCAGCGTTCAGAACAGAAGCTATGGCTACACCTTC. As protein: CSVQNRSYGYTF. Combining the CDR3 with reference TRBV29-1 and TRBJ1-2 gives the whole variable domain SAVISQKPSRDICQRGTSLTIQCQVDSQVTMMFWYRQQPGQSLTLIATANQGSEATYESGFVIDKFPISRPNLTFSTLTVSNMSPEDSSIYLCSVQNRSYGYTFGSGTRLTVV.

Note on this clonotype: Sequence at one end of the junction differs from germline and may be a read error. V is TRBV20-1 and J is TRBJ2-3; 15 bases match TRBD2. In germline, CDR1 is DFQATT, CDR2 SNEGSKA (reference sequence). The CDR3 contains 16 residues. The CDR3 spells CSGRGGLAGGVDTQYF. The CDR3 DNA reads TGCAGTGGTAGAGGGGGACTAGCGGGGGGAGTAGATACGCAGTATTTT.

The gene calls are TRBV12-3 or TRBV12-4 and TRBJ2-7; 7 bases fit TRBD1. With 5 bases clipped from V and 1 base from J, the junction kept 8 bases outside the gene matches. CDR3 size: 15 residues. The DNA for the CDR3 is TGTGCCAGCAGTAAAGGGGGCGTTCAGTCCTACGAGCAGTACTTC. Amino acids: CASSKGGVQSYEQYF.

This chain uses TRBV6-1 with TRBJ2-7; D is unclear. The CDR3 sequence is 14 residues long. From germline, CDR1 is MNHNS and CDR2 SASEGT. Trimming stripped 7 bases from V and 6 bases from J, with 19 bases between. The CDR3 loop is CASTVVGPGGEQYF. The CDR3 nucleotides read TGTGCCAGCACCGTGGTCGGGCCCGGCGGCGAGCAGTACTTC.

This clonotype showed up many times. The rearrangement uses TRBV4-3 and TRBJ2-1; no firm D call. Trimming took off 1 base at V and 6 bases at J, with 10 bases between the two ends. This CDR3 comprises 14 residues. Looked up from germline, CDR1 is LGHNA and CDR2 is YSLEER. The CDR3 nucleotides are TGCGCCAGCAGCCAAGTGGTCCCGGCCAATGAGCAGTTCTTC. Amino acids: CASSQVVPANEQFF.

In its sample, this clonotype was seen a few times. The chain employs TRBV5-4 and TRBJ2-5; no firm D call. The CDR3 length is 16 residues. V lost 0 bases and J lost 5, with 17 bases in between. Germline CDR1 reads SGHNT; CDR2 reads YYREEE (reference sequence). This CDR3 is CASSLGPEGVGETQYF. CDR3 coding DNA: TGTGCCAGCAGCTTGGGGCCCGAAGGAGTAGGGGAGACCCAGTACTTC. The full variable domain, rest sourced from reference TRBV5-4 and TRBJ2-5, is ETGVTQSPTHLIKTRGQQVTLRCSSQSGHNTVSWYQQALGQGPQFIFQYYREEENGRGNFPPRFSGLQFPNYSSELNVNALELDDSALYLCASSLGPEGVGETQYFGPGTRLLVL.

This clonotype occurred a few times. This chain uses TRBV7-7 with TRBJ1-5; D gene uncertain. This CDR3 has 17 amino acids. Germline lookup yields CDR1 SSHAT and CDR2 FNYEAQ (reference sequence). CDR3 DNA sequence: TGTGCTATCACCCCTTGGGCAGGCGGCGCAGGCAATCAGCCCCAGCATTTT. Protein: CAITPWAGGAGNQPQHF.

The V gene is TRBV5-1, the J gene TRBJ2-3, with 8 positions matching TRBD2. V shed 4 bases, J shed 0 bases, and the junction held 4 bases outside the gene matches. This CDR3 spans 15 amino acids. The germline V gene encodes CDR1 SGHRS and CDR2 YFSETQ. The CDR3 reads CASSPGLESTDTQYF. CDR3 sequence (DNA): TGCGCCAGCAGCCCGGGACTAGAAAGCACAGATACGCAGTATTTT.

This clonotype has just one count. V gene TRBV9 combines with J gene TRBJ2-2; D is ambiguous. The germline V gene encodes CDR1 SGDLS and CDR2 YYNGEE. Trimming left V 0 bases short and J 6 bases short, with 15 bases between. This CDR3 contains 16 residues. CDR3 nucleotide sequence: TGTGCCAGCAGCGTAGCTGTACGTAGTCGGGCCGGGGAGCTGTTTTTT. It codes for CASSVAVRSRAGELFF.